This T cell receptor (beta chain) originates from a study of cytomegalovirus exposure and HLA in healthy donors (dated by TCRdb to between 2016 and 2019). Background on the whole study: In an earlier analysis of roughly 590 of the donors, around 300 Gb of sequence data and 100 million or so unique TCR beta sequences from roughly 190 million T cells were reported. In an earlier analysis of a few hundred of the donors, high-throughput TCR beta sequencing was used to judge whether each TCR beta V gene segment behaved as functional or pseudogenic. In addition to the first cohort of 650 to 750 subjects, a separate validation cohort of approximately 130 different subjects was used. Class I and class II HLA loci were covered by the typing at four-digit resolution. Among the approximately 430 genotyped donors, approximately 76% belonged to the genetic ancestry cluster associated with self-reported Caucasian donors. An early release that covered about 640 HLA-typed donors contained about 290 gigabases of sequencing data and 80 million or so unique TCR sequences. In a later genetic analysis, genome-wide SNP genotypes for 398 of the 666 donors were used, and that subset was treated as a discovery cohort. The aim of the study was to test whether cataloging public T cell receptors could identify signatures of past pathogen exposure. A handful of DR-DQ haplotypes were handled as single units for association and clustering because linkage in the cohort was strong. Rather than using new phenotypic data, the later analysis identified candidate immune exposures from TCR beta sequences and from how often those sequences occurred across donors. The number of donors typed differed by locus, with about 629-630 for A, B, C, DRB1 and DQB1, around 560 for DQA1, 600 to 610 for DPA1, and about 450 for DPB1. The T cell repertoires of several hundred subjects were profiled by immunosequencing and related to cytomegalovirus serostatus. Every discovery cohort repertoire had been produced on one sequencing platform. To predict cytomegalovirus infection status, the study combined high-throughput TCR immunosequencing, statistical association of individual TCRs with disease status, and machine learning. Across under 500 genotyped donors of the cohort, an average of about 200,000 unique TCR beta nucleotide sequences per donor were sequenced, and around 19% of those sequences were non-productive. Donor age, sex, ethnicity and CMV serostatus were collected together with the repertoire data. A later analysis re-analyzed previously published TCR beta repertoires from roughly 630 donors and added high-resolution HLA genotyping to study TCR occurrence patterns. Study-wide findings and limitations: Across donors, most TCR sequences were observed very rarely, whereas some public TCRs were present in many individuals. Some IMGT-functional V segments, including TRBV6-2 and TRBV6-3, could not be distinguished by the 87-base-pair reads and were therefore excluded. According to a later analysis, most CMV-associated TCR beta chains appeared to be HLA-restricted, and the HLA associations seemed to be driven largely by CMV exposure. In a later genetic analysis, fewer N-insertions in productive TCRs were reported among donors in an Asian-associated ancestry cluster than the approximately 630-donor mean. A further reported finding was that TCR beta sequences accurately predicted the HLA-A and HLA-B alleles for most subjects in the first cohort. Only TCR beta chains were sequenced in this cohort, and the absence of alpha or paired-chain data limited detectable features. In an earlier analysis of under 600 of the donors, most TCR beta V segments were observed in productive rearrangements about 87% or about 30% of the time, broadly matching IMGT annotations. Immune exposure information for the cohort was limited to CMV serostatus. According to a later analysis, TCR association rates differed among HLA loci, with DRB1 alleles showing the most associated TCRs and HLA-C alleles showing the fewest. Some 16 rarely observed V segments, including chromosome 9 orphons, were excluded from the earlier analysis of several hundred of the donors because counts were too low. According to a later analysis, parvovirus B19, influenza, CMV and Epstein-Barr virus appeared linked to several top co-occurrence clusters. Cytomegalovirus status was reported to be diagnosed by the classifier with high specificity and sensitivity in both the original and validation cohorts. According to the authors, the approach could potentially be generalized to other disease states and immunological phenotypes. In a later analysis, more than 15,000 TCR beta sequences were associated with specific HLA alleles at a false discovery rate of 0.05. A group of highly shared sequence variants was considered likely to be a technical artifact of the sequencing pipeline. Because HLA typing was unavailable for some donors at each locus, only the typed subset was used in association tests. Correlated functional status among segregating V segments might be attributable to linkage disequilibrium, but an unknown experimental factor could not be ruled out. In a later analysis, HLA-associated TCR beta chains showed more clonal expansion and lower generation probabilities than non-associated chains that were equally common. A few of the identified cytomegalovirus-associated TCR beta chains were confirmed in vitro to be specific for cytomegalovirus antigens. When HLA alleles, especially DR and DQ, strongly co-occurred, attributing TCR associations to individual alleles was difficult. The study gave a list of 150 to 200 TCR beta chains associated with cytomegalovirus. In a later genetic analysis, a missense DCLRE1C variant was associated with V-gene and J-gene trimming of TCR beta chains, and the association was replicated in an independent cohort. Presence/absence analyses assumed roughly uniform sequencing depth across donors, an assumption that may not hold.

Library generation was performed with the immunoSEQ multiplex PCR assay. The multiplex PCR relied on a mix of 60 forward primers for TCR Vbeta segments and 13 reverse primers for TCR Jbeta segments. The CDR3 region of rearranged TCR beta genes was amplified from genomic DNA by a multiplex PCR assay. Amplified TCR beta libraries were sequenced as 87-base-pair reads on the Illumina HiSeq System. The authors' analysis ran thus. A later analysis counted about 76 million unique TCR beta chains across the 690 or so repertoires, and some 11 million of these chains were shared by at least two donors. To remove PCR and sequencing errors, raw reads were error-corrected and collapsed into unique sequences using a nearest-neighbor algorithm that merged closely related sequences. CDR3 sequences were aligned to IMGT reference sequences to assign V, D and J gene segments. For a sequence to be retained, at least a six-nucleotide match to both a V gene segment and a J gene segment was required. Rearrangements were classified as productive when the CDR3 lacked stop codons and remained in frame with V and J, and all other rearrangements were classified as non-productive. Following IMGT convention, CDR3 was defined as the stretch from the second conserved V-encoded cysteine up to the conserved J-encoded phenylalanine. The earlier analysis of about 640 of the donors excluded any sequence lacking an unambiguous match to a single V gene segment. An earlier analysis of 500 to 700 of the donors classified V segments as functional when productive rearrangements were above 56.7% and as segregating when the standard deviation between donors was above 5%. A statistical classification framework was developed to diagnose cytomegalovirus status using the catalog of TCR beta chain sequences. A later analysis assigned V and J genes by comparing TCR nucleotide sequences with IMGT/GENE-DB human TR gene sequences. A later analysis assigned CDR3 sequences and most-parsimonious VDJ recombination scenarios with the TCRdist pipeline. In a later analysis, every TCR beta chain was defined by the combination of its CDR3 amino acid sequence and its V-gene family, and reads without a unique V-gene family were dropped. As a way to deal with suspected cross-contamination and a sequencing artifact, a later analysis dropped approximately 570 nucleotide sequences that were highly shared and had low generation probability. A later analysis calculated a clonal expansion index for each public chain from normalized within-repertoire ranks of inferred template counts. In a later analysis, generation probabilities were computed using a VDJ recombination model fitted to out-of-frame rearrangements, and the results were checked against IGoR. In a later analysis, TCR-TCR, TCR-HLA and TCR-CMV co-occurrence was scored with hypergeometric tests, and a repertoire-size bias correction was applied to TCR pairs. To estimate false discovery rates, a later analysis permuted the HLA or CMV assignments 20 times. In a later analysis, co-occurring TCRs were grouped with DBSCAN, and TCRdist sequence similarity was added when clustering was performed within HLA-allele-positive subsets. Co-occurrence clustering excluded repertoires with fewer than 30,000 or more than 120,000 public chains, plus five with anomalous nucleotide sharing. As stored in TCRdb, this immuneACCESS dataset retains in-frame rearrangements with V and J assigned. A fraction of the clones does not appear; measured against another copy, unresolved V genes explain less than half of the discrepancy, and the remainder lacks a known reason. From that table come the V and J calls and clone size; the DNA was used to work out D and trimming. The sample table contains more than 85,000 clones; only one count was recorded for around four fifths of them. The top ten clonotypes cover about 1.9% of the sample.

Taken from the germline V gene, the CDR1 and CDR2 loops are MNHNS and SASEGT. Counted from cysteine to phenylalanine, this CDR3 has 15 amino acids. Only CDR3 DNA is held: 45 bases, read in frame from base 1. This clone turned up a few times. No antigen is known for it. The junction differs from germline at one of its ends, possibly a read error. The cohort was made up of 666 healthy bone marrow donors. At the time of sampling, every cohort member was nominally healthy, though immune exposures that went unrecorded were likely present. The donor was CMV seronegative and belonged to the group of 350 to 400 seronegative cohort members. Every donor gave a peripheral blood sample, and the peripheral blood mononuclear cells from that sample were used for TCR beta sequencing. Genomic DNA extraction from the blood cell samples was performed with the Qiagen DNeasy Blood Extraction Kit.

The TCR was taken from a boy aged 5-17 years in good health and CMV-seronegative. The chain is encoded by TRBV6-1 joined to TRBJ1-2; the D gene assignment is ambiguous. Sequencing used PBMCs. The nucleotides are TGTGCCAGCAGCGAAGGGTCTCGCCCTACCTATGGCTACACCTTC. Its amino acids are CASSEGSRPTYGYTF.